One sample yielded the 13 T cell receptor beta chains listed below, sequenced in a study of tumor-infiltrating lymphocytes in primary liver carcinoma. Unsorted whole blood served as the source of blood RNA, and germline DNA was extracted as well. TCR beta cDNA was prepared out of about 530 ng total RNA by means of a constant-region primer. Three nested multiplex PCR rounds, a slightly modified ARM-PCR, produced the libraries for TCR beta. The study ran its first two PCR rounds for roughly 10 cycles each, using TRBV1-TRBV30 forward primers and a C-beta reverse primer. Using its own MiXCR run on the multiplex PCR reads, TCRdb lists one record per CDR3 protein. Counted here are about 310,000 distinct CDR3 sequences, over 55% occurring once; the ten biggest clones make up roughly 10%. Sequenced input: peripheral blood. The receptors come from a man aged 35-49 years with primary liver carcinoma and hepatitis B virus infection.

A remark on this clonotype: Germline and junction disagree at one end, which may indicate a read error. The V and J genes are TRBV5-4 and TRBJ2-2; maybe TRBD2 (5 bases). Germline V gives CDR1 SGHNT, CDR2 YYREEE (reference sequence). The CDR3 is 15 residues long. The CDR3 DNA reads as TGTGCCAGCAGCTCGACTGGCGCGAGCATCGGGGAGCTGTCTTTT. It translates to CASSSTGASIGELSF.

As concerns this clonotype: A junction boundary mismatches the germline segment, possibly from a read error. This chain joins TRBV11-1 and TRBJ2-3; D unresolved. Germline V lookup: CDR1 SGHAT, CDR2 FQDESV (reference sequence). The CDR3 has 16 residues. The CDR3 sequence: CASSHSRNPLTDTQYF. Here the CDR3 DNA reads TGTGCCAGCAGCCACTCGCGGAATCCCCTCACAGATACGCAGTACTTT.

This clonotype was recorded once. Sequence at one end of the junction differs from germline and may be a read error. The chain couples TRBV5-4 to TRBJ2-1; 10 bases align to TRBD2. The CDR3 spans 14 residues. CDR1 and CDR2 (germline): SGHNT, YYREEE (reference sequence). The CDR3 spells CASSSRTSGNAQFF. The CDR3 region has the DNA TGCGCCAGCAGCTCTCGGACTAGCGGAAATGCGCAGTTCTTC.

Many counts were recorded for this clonotype. The genes are TRBV4-3 and TRBJ2-7; D perhaps matches TRBD2 (6 bases). Trimming pared 0 bases from V and 4 bases from J, leaving 19 bases between. Germline CDR1 is LGHNA and CDR2 is YSLEER. This CDR3 contains 17 residues. In DNA, the CDR3 is TGCGCCAGCAGCCAAGACGGAGGGTCCATTTTGAGGTACGAGCAGTACTTC. Protein product: CASSQDGGSILRYEQYF.

Ten or more counts support this clonotype. The V gene is TRBV29-1, the J gene TRBJ2-1; perhaps TRBD2 as D (6 bases). The CDR3 contains 15 residues. From germline, CDR1 is SQVTM and CDR2 ANQGSEA. V shed 7 bases and J shed 10 bases, with 26 bases lying between them. The CDR3 DNA is TGCAGCGCCCAGAGGGTAGAATTGGCCGGAGGGGAGCAGTTCTTC. Translated, it gives CSAQRVELAGGEQFF.

This clonotype was detected a few times. The rearrangement links TRBV6-2 or TRBV6-3 to TRBJ2-2, with TRBD2 as a possible D gene (6 bases). Germline values: CDR1 MNHEY, CDR2 SVGEGT. V lost 2 bases and J 6 bases, leaving 10 bases between the germline ends. The CDR3 is 14 residues long. The CDR3 bases are TGTGCCAGCAGTTACGCAGGGAGGTCCGGGGAGCTGTTTTTT. Protein sequence: CASSYAGRSGELFF.

The count of this clonotype is one. Germline and junction disagree at one end, which may indicate a read error. This chain connects TRBV4-1 to TRBJ1-4; 11 nucleotides match TRBD1. Germline V lookup: CDR1 MGHRA, CDR2 YSYEKL. There are 16 residues in the CDR3. The CDR3 DNA reads TGCGCCAGGAGCCAGGGACAGGGGGTGGCCGGCGAAAAACTGTTTTTT. Protein product: CARSQGQGVAGEKLFF.

A word on this clonotype: This clone may be a read error of a much larger clone one base away. The chain employs TRBV12-5 and TRBJ2-1, with 7 bases identical to TRBD2. J gave up 5 bases and V 0 bases, and 19 bases lay outside the gene matches. This CDR3 comprises 20 residues. The germline V gene has CDR1 LGHNT and CDR2 FRNRAP. CDR3 protein: CASGLVPVISGPLPHNEQFF. The DNA for the CDR3 is TGTGCTAGTGGTTTGGTCCCTGTTATTAGCGGGCCCCTTCCCCACAATGAGCAGTTCTTC. Full variable domain (rest looked up from reference TRBV12-5 and TRBJ2-1): DARVTQTPRHKVTEMGQEVTMRCQPILGHNTVFWYRQTMMQGLELLAYFRNRAPLDDSGMPKDRFSAEMPDATLATLKIQPSEPRDSAVYFCASGLVPVISGPLPHNEQFFGPGTRLTVL.

J is TRBJ2-7 and V is TRBV4-1; possibly TRBD2 for D (5 bases). The CDR3 totals 15 residues. The germline V gene encodes CDR1 MGHRA and CDR2 YSYEKL. V was shortened by 5 bases and J by 0 bases, with 14 bases between the two germline ends. The CDR3 DNA reads TGCGCCAGCAGCGTTGAAGGACTCAGCTCCTACGAGCAGTACTTC. It translates to CASSVEGLSSYEQYF.

V is TRBV5-1 and J is TRBJ2-1; 11 positions match TRBD2. In germline, CDR1 is SGHRS, CDR2 YFSETQ. This CDR3 has 14 residues. The V and J ends lost 4 bases and 8 bases, in that order; junction bases with no gene match: 5. CDR3 nucleotides: TGCGCCAGCAGCATGACTAGCGGGAACGATGAGCAGTTCTTC. Its protein is CASSMTSGNDEQFF. The full variable domain, its missing parts supplied by reference TRBV5-1 and TRBJ2-1, is KAGVTQTPRYLIKTRGQQVTLSCSPISGHRSVSWYQQTPGQGLQFLFEYFSETQRNKGNFPGRFSGRQFSNSRSEMNVSTLELGDSALYLCASSMTSGNDEQFFGPGTRLTVL.

For this clonotype: The junction differs from germline at one of its ends, possibly a read error. The chain joins TRBV5-4 to TRBJ2-1, with D uncertain. Germline-derived CDR1 and CDR2 are SGHNT and YYREEE (reference sequence). There are 16 residues in the CDR3. The CDR3 loop is CASSLANSRNYNEQLF. The CDR3 DNA reads as TGTGCCAGCAGTTTGGCCAATAGCAGAAACTACAATGAGCAGCTCTTC. Full variable domain (outside the CDR3, taken from reference TRBV5-4 and TRBJ2-1): ETGVTQSPTHLIKTRGQQVTLRCSSQSGHNTVSWYQQALGQGPQFIFQYYREEENGRGNFPPRFSGLQFPNYSSELNVNALELDDSALYLCASSLANSRNYNEQLFGPGTRLTVL.

This rearrangement joins TRBV6-6 to TRBJ2-3, with TRBD1 identical over 9 bases. Trimming cost V 2 bases and J 4 bases; bases outside gene matches: 7. The CDR3 loop spans 16 amino acids. From germline, CDR1 is MNHNY and CDR2 SVGAGI (reference sequence). Here the CDR3 reads CASSYATGGQADTQYF. The CDR3 DNA sequence: TGTGCCAGCAGTTACGCGACAGGGGGGCAGGCAGATACGCAGTATTTT.

The rearrangement links TRBV6-2 or TRBV6-3 to TRBJ2-7; 9 bases are a match to TRBD2. There are 15 residues in the CDR3. Germline V gene lookup returns CDR1 MNHEY and CDR2 SVGEGT. In nucleotides, the CDR3 is TGTGTCTGCAGCACTCCGACTAGCGGAGGGTACGAGCAGTACTTC. Translation gives CVCSTPTSGGYEQYF.